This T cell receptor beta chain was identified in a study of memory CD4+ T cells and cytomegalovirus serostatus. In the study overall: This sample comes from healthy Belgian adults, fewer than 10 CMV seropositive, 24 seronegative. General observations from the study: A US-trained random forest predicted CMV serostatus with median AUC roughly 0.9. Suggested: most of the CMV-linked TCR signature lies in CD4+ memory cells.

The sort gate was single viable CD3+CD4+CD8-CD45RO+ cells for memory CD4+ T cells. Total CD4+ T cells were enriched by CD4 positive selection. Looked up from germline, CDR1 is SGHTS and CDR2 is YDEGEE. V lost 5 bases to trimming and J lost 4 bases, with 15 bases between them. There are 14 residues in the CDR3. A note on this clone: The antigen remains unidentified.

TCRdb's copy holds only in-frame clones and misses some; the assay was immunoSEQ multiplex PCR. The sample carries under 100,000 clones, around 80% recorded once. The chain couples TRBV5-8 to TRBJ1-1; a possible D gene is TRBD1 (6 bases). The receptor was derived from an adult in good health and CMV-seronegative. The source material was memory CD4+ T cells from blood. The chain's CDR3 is CASRVRGVGTEAFF. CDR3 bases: TGTGCCAGCAGGGTGAGGGGGGTAGGCACTGAAGCTTTCTTT.